The clone carrying this T cell receptor (beta chain) was counted between two and nine times. Its antigen is undetermined. The data stem from a study of Ad26.COV2.S vaccination and SARS-CoV-2 variants. Study-wide background: Administration of Ad26.COV2.S was intramuscular, either once or twice 56 days apart.

General study points: It was vaccine recipients, not placebo recipients, who had the higher spike-specific TCR breadth. Following vaccination, spike-specific CD8+ and CD4+ T cell responses reportedly exhibited substantial breadth.

V trimming: 3 bases; J trimming: 3 bases; junction bases outside the gene matches: 6. CDR3 length equals 15 residues. CDR1 is MNHEY, CDR2 SMNVEV, per germline (reference sequence). The repertoire was sequenced with immunoSEQ multiplex PCR; TCRdb's copy has only in-frame clones and lacks some. This table holds about 430,000 clones, over 75% found once. Treatment of the sample: around 19 received Ad26.COV2.S at low or high dose, single or two shots; 5 received placebo; per-sample allocation not given. Day 63 following the first vaccine or placebo injection was when the samples were taken. The rearrangement links TRBV27 to TRBJ2-7, with TRBD1 matching 9 bases. The TCR sequence derives from a person aged 18-65 years who received the Ad26.COV2.S COVID-19 vaccine or a placebo. The material sequenced was peripheral blood, taken in a trial of Ad26.COV2.S vaccine versus placebo. The CDR3 nucleotides are TGTGCCAGCAGTTTCACTCCGGGACAGGGCTACGAGCAGTACTTC. Translation gives CASSFTPGQGYEQYF.